One sample yielded the 24 T cell receptor beta chains listed below, sequenced in a study of shared clonotypes between healthy human individuals. Produced via immunoSEQ multiplex PCR; TCRdb's table is partial and in-frame only. The table lists roughly 2.2 million clones, approximately 93% of them singletons. The specimen was naive CD4+ T cells from PBMCs. Regarding subset: CD45RA+ positively selected. These receptors all come from a man aged 18-30 years in good health. Some clones in this sample may be carry-over from other donors' samples.

Concerning this clone: One end of the junction fails to match germline, which may point to a read error. The chain couples TRBV5-4 to TRBJ2-7; D not resolved. This CDR3 is 12 amino acids long. The germline V gene encodes CDR1 SGHNT and CDR2 YYREEE (reference sequence). CDR3 DNA sequence: TGTGCCACCAGCGAAATCGGCGGCGAGCAGTACTTC. Translated: CATSEIGGEQYF.

V and J are TRBV7-9 and TRBJ2-1; TRBD2 is a possible D gene (6 bases). Per the germline V gene, CDR1 is SEHNR and CDR2 is FQNEAQ (reference sequence). V lost 2 bases and J 9 bases, leaving 11 bases between the germline ends. CDR3 size: 13 residues. CDR3 loop: CASSLLEGFEQFF. DNA of the CDR3: TGTGCCAGCAGCTTATTGGAGGGGTTTGAGCAGTTCTTC.

V and J are TRBV6-5 and TRBJ1-2; D is perhaps TRBD1 (5 bases). Germline CDR1 is MNHEY and CDR2 is SVGAGI. V lost 5 bases to trimming and J lost 6 bases, with 16 bases between them. CDR3 length: 14 residues. DNA for the CDR3: TGTGCCAGCAGTGGGAGGCAGGGCCTAGATGGCTACACCTTC. It yields the protein CASSGRQGLDGYTF.

The rearrangement joins TRBV4-3 to TRBJ2-1, with 8 bases matching TRBD2. Germline-derived CDR1 and CDR2 are LGHNA and YSLEER. V gave up 4 bases and J gave up 4 bases; unmatched junction bases: 15. CDR3 length: 18 residues. The CDR3: CASSPYTTAGDSYNEQFF. The CDR3 DNA sequence: TGCGCCAGCAGCCCATATACAACAGCGGGAGACTCTTACAATGAGCAGTTCTTC.

The V gene is TRBV4-1, the J gene TRBJ2-7; D remains ambiguous. V lost 2 bases and J 3 bases, leaving 11 bases between the germline ends. Germline-derived CDR1 and CDR2 are MGHRA and YSYEKL. This CDR3 has 14 amino acids. In DNA form, the CDR3 reads TGCGCCAGCAGCCAACCTACGGGCAACTACGAGCAGTACTTC. Translation: CASSQPTGNYEQYF.

As to this clone: Other nucleotide sequences in the sample specify the same CDR3. V usage is TRBV28 and J usage is TRBJ2-7; D may be TRBD1 or TRBD2 (6 bases each). This CDR3 comprises 15 residues. The ends were cut back, 6 bases at V and 2 bases at J, with 17 bases in the middle. Germline loops: CDR1 MDHEN, CDR2 SYDVKM. The CDR3 sequence is CASSPPEGGPYEQYF. In nucleotides, the CDR3 is TGTGCCAGCAGCCCTCCGGAGGGGGGACCCTACGAGCAGTACTTC.

The chain employs TRBV6-1 and TRBJ1-2; D not resolved. Germline V gene lookup returns CDR1 MNHNS and CDR2 SASEGT. This CDR3 has 13 amino acids. Trimming pared 6 bases from V and 5 bases from J, leaving 13 bases between. This chain's CDR3 is CASRPQAGYGYTF. CDR3 DNA: TGTGCCAGCAGGCCACAAGCAGGTTATGGCTACACCTTC.

Regarding this clone: Other nucleotide sequences in the sample specify the same CDR3. The V and J genes are TRBV28 and TRBJ2-5, with TRBD2 identical over 7 bases. Germline CDR1 and CDR2: MDHEN and SYDVKM. After removal of 1 base from V and 5 bases from J, the junction contained 4 bases not matched to a gene. This CDR3 region has 14 residues. This CDR3 is CASSLFRRGETQYF. The CDR3 DNA sequence: TGTGCCAGCAGTTTATTTCGGCGGGGGGAGACCCAGTACTTC.

This chain uses TRBV5-1 with TRBJ2-4; TRBD1 aligns across 8 bases. Germline CDR1 is SGHRS and CDR2 is YFSETQ. The CDR3 has 14 residues. V lost 4 bases to trimming and J lost 7 bases; unmatched junction nucleotides: 7. The CDR3 region is CASSTTGVENIQYF. The CDR3 region has the DNA TGCGCCAGCAGCACGACAGGGGTGGAGAACATTCAGTACTTC.

This rearrangement joins TRBV14 to TRBJ2-7; D call uncertain. This CDR3 contains 13 residues. Germline lookup yields CDR1 SGHDN and CDR2 FVKESK. V lost 1 base to trimming and J lost 3 bases, with 7 bases between them. The CDR3 sequence is CASSQGLGYEQYF. The CDR3 bases are TGTGCCAGCAGCCAAGGGCTAGGCTACGAGCAGTACTTC.

The gene calls are TRBV5-4 and TRBJ2-2; no definite D call. Germline lookup yields CDR1 SGHNT and CDR2 YYREEE (reference sequence). V lost 1 base and J lost 7, with 8 bases in between. CDR3 length: 13 amino acids. The CDR3 nucleotides are TGTGCCAGCAGCTTGAAGGGCTACGGGGAGCTGTTTTTT. Translation gives CASSLKGYGELFF.

The genes are TRBV7-2 and TRBJ2-7; 8 bases are a match to TRBD1. Germline CDR1 and CDR2: SGHTA and FQGNSA. The CDR3 extends over 12 amino acids. The junction had 6 bases not matched to a gene; V was cut back by 5 bases and J by 9 bases. CDR3 nucleotide sequence: TGTGCCAGCAGCCCGTCCGGACAGGGGCAGTACTTC. Residues: CASSPSGQGQYF.

This clone was counted once. The CDR3 protein is CASSSPGDTQYF. CDR3 bases: TGTGCCAGCAGTTCCCCGGGGGATACGCAGTATTTT. This chain joins TRBV6-5 and TRBJ2-3, with D perhaps matching TRBD2 (5 bases). CDR3 length equals 12 residues. V shed 4 bases and J shed 6 bases, with 8 bases lying between them. The germline V gene encodes CDR1 MNHEY and CDR2 SVGAGI.

V usage is TRBV7-2 and J usage is TRBJ1-1; no clear D. Germline CDR1 reads SGHTA; CDR2 reads FQGNSA. This CDR3 comprises 18 residues. V was pared by 0 bases and J by 1 base, with 18 bases between. The CDR3 sequence: CASSLAGRAGEGNTEAFF. Here the CDR3 DNA reads TGTGCCAGCAGCTTAGCGGGTCGGGCCGGGGAAGGGAACACTGAAGCTTTCTTT.

The chain couples TRBV27 to TRBJ1-2; weak D call: TRBD1 (5 bases). This CDR3 region has 13 residues. Germline V gives CDR1 MNHEY, CDR2 SMNVEV (reference sequence). V was trimmed by 6 bases and J by 8 bases, leaving 16 bases between them. The CDR3 here is CASSASGSPGYTF. CDR3 DNA: TGTGCCAGCAGCGCCTCAGGGAGTCCGGGCTACACCTTC.

The rearrangement uses TRBV11-2 and TRBJ2-2; D is unclear. The CDR3 length is 13 residues. Per the germline V gene, CDR1 is SGHAT and CDR2 is FQNNGV. The germline V and J ends were trimmed by 5 bases and 4 bases, with 8 bases remaining between them. CDR3 sequence: CASSMDGTGELFF. CDR3 nucleotide sequence: TGTGCCAGCAGCATGGACGGCACCGGGGAGCTGTTTTTT. The variable domain in full, completed from reference TRBV11-2 and TRBJ2-2, reads EAGVAQSPRYKIIEKRQSVAFWCNPISGHATLYWYQQILGQGPKLLIQFQNNGVVDDSQLPKDRFSAERLKGVDSTLKIQPAKLEDSAVYLCASSMDGTGELFFGEGSRLTVL.

This chain joins TRBV15 and TRBJ1-1; 7 bases agree with TRBD1. V shed 11 bases, J shed 1 base, and the junction held 13 bases outside the gene matches. CDR3 size: 15 residues. Germline V gene data show CDR1 as LNHNV and CDR2 as YYDKDF (reference sequence). The CDR3 protein is CAAKTGLRENTEAFF. CDR3 bases: TGTGCCGCCAAGACAGGGTTGAGGGAGAACACTGAAGCTTTCTTT.

The CDR3 loop is CASSIGGGYGANVLTF. The DNA for the CDR3 is TGTGCCAGTAGTATAGGTGGAGGGTATGGGGCCAACGTCCTGACTTTC. The J gene is TRBJ2-6, the V gene TRBV19; a possible D gene is TRBD2 (6 bases). Germline V lookup: CDR1 LNHDA, CDR2 SQIVND (reference sequence). The CDR3 extends over 16 amino acids. V lost 1 base, J lost 3 bases, and 10 bases lay in between.

Regarding this clone: Other DNA sequences from this sample encode an identical CDR3 as well. As DNA, the CDR3 is TGTGCCAGCAGCTTGTTAGCTAGCGGGAGCTACGAGCAGTACTTC. Protein: CASSLLASGSYEQYF. The J gene is TRBJ2-7, the V gene TRBV5-5; 10 nucleotides line up with TRBD2. This CDR3 region has 15 residues. Per the germline V gene, CDR1 is SGHKS and CDR2 is YYEKEE (reference sequence). V shed 1 base, J shed 3 bases, and the junction held 4 bases outside the gene matches. The entire variable domain, with the rest obtained from reference TRBV5-5 and TRBJ2-7, is as follows: DAGVTQSPTHLIKTRGQQVTLRCSPISGHKSVSWYQQVLGQGPQFIFQYYEKEERGRGNFPDRFSARQFPNYSSELNVNALLLGDSALYLCASSLLASGSYEQYFGPGTRLTVT.

The genes are TRBV5-4 and TRBJ1-1; D remains unclear. CDR1 SGHNT and CDR2 YYREEE come from the germline V gene (reference sequence). CDR3 length equals 16 residues. V lost 4 bases and J lost 1, with 17 bases in between. The CDR3 DNA reads TGTGCCAGCAGCCCGGAGTCCCCACAGAGGAACACTGAAGCTTTCTTT. It translates to CASSPESPQRNTEAFF.

Concerning this clone: Different DNA sequences within this sample yield the same CDR3. V gene TRBV6-5 combines with J gene TRBJ2-7; 10 bases match TRBD1. The CDR3 length is 15 residues. After removal of 2 bases from V and 3 bases from J, the junction contained 4 bases not matched to a gene. The V gene's germline CDR1 is MNHEY and CDR2 SVGAGI. Here the CDR3 DNA reads TGTGCCAGCAGTTACGCTGGACAGGGGGTCTACGAGCAGTACTTC. Protein product: CASSYAGQGVYEQYF.

The CDR3 reads CASSGTGGRETQYF. For the CDR3, the DNA is TGTGCCAGCAGCGGGACAGGGGGCAGGGAGACCCAGTACTTC. The chain links TRBV9 to TRBJ2-5; TRBD1 matches at 11 bases. Per the germline V gene, CDR1 is SGDLS and CDR2 is YYNGEE. V dropped 3 bases and J dropped 5; count of bases not matched to a gene: 3. The CDR3 length is 14 residues.

The genes are TRBV9 and TRBJ2-1; the match to TRBD2 covers 7 bases. V shed 0 bases, J shed 14 bases, and the junction held 20 bases outside the gene matches. Germline CDR1 reads SGDLS; CDR2 reads YYNGEE. This CDR3 comprises 17 residues. The CDR3 DNA is TGTGCCAGCAGCGTAGCTACCTGCTATGGTGGGGGGGAGTTAGAGTTCTTC. It codes for CASSVATCYGGGELEFF.

This clone was seen once. The chain couples TRBV7-9 to TRBJ2-7; the match to TRBD1 covers 7 bases. J was trimmed by 0 bases and V by 1 base; bases with no gene match: 6. This CDR3 is 16 amino acids long. CDR1 is SEHNR and CDR2 is FQNEAQ in the germline V gene (reference sequence). CDR3 coding DNA: TGTGCCAGCAGCTTAGATCTAGGGGGCATCTCCTACGAGCAGTACTTC. This sequence encodes CASSLDLGGISYEQYF.